A single sample gave rise to the 29 T cell receptor beta chains below, sequenced in a study of human T cells and chemical hapten exposure. TCRdb re-derived calls from the RACE reads in MiXCR, one entry per CDR3 protein. Of over 65,000 distinct CDR3 sequences listed, 11% are singletons. Time point of the sample: patch test 2, 6 weeks after DPC sensitization. Treatment: therapeutic diphenylcyclopropenone sensitization with weekly scalp DPC. The sample was whole blood, taken in connection with sensitization to the hapten diphenylcyclopropenone (DPC). These receptors all stem from a man younger than 35 with alopecia areata. Some clones in this sample may be carry-over from other donors' samples.

This clonotype turned up a few times. This chain connects TRBV7-2 to TRBJ1-5; no firm D call. The CDR3 is made up of 12 amino acids. Germline CDR1 and CDR2: SGHTA and FQGNSA. The ends were cut back, 8 bases at V and 6 bases at J, with 11 bases in the middle. This CDR3 reads CASGEGSQPQHF. The DNA for the CDR3 is TGTGCCAGCGGGGAGGGAAGTCAGCCCCAGCATTTT.

This clonotype was seen repeatedly, ten times or more. V usage is TRBV6-2 or TRBV6-3 and J usage is TRBJ1-5, with D hard to call. Deletions cut 2 bases from V and 3 bases from J, with 14 bases between. There are 16 residues in the CDR3. Per germline, CDR1 MNHEY and CDR2 SVGEGT. Here the CDR3 reads CASSYQHYSNNQPQHF. CDR3 nucleotide sequence: TGTGCCAGCAGTTACCAGCACTATTCTAACAATCAGCCCCAGCATTTT.

This clonotype was observed many times. The gene calls are TRBV6-5 and TRBJ2-7; 7 bases are shared with TRBD1. The germline CDR1 and CDR2 sequences are MNHEY and SVGAGI. V shed 3 bases, J shed 6 bases, and the junction held 5 bases outside the gene matches. The length of the CDR3 is 13 residues. The CDR3 here is CASSYTTGSEQYF. The CDR3 DNA follows: TGTGCCAGCAGTTATACGACAGGGAGCGAGCAGTACTTC.

V usage is TRBV4-3 and J usage is TRBJ2-5, with unresolved D. Per the germline V gene, CDR1 is LGHNA and CDR2 is YSLEER. The CDR3 runs to 13 residues. V gave up 4 bases and J gave up 2 bases, with 8 bases separating them. CDR3 sequence (DNA): TGCGCCAGCAGCCGAGGATTACAAGAGACCCAGTACTTC. Residues: CASSRGLQETQYF.

This clonotype was observed at least ten times. The chain has TRBV7-9 and TRBJ1-1; D possibly corresponds to TRBD1 (5 bases). Germline V gene sequence: CDR1 SEHNR, CDR2 FQNEAQ (reference sequence). V was trimmed by 3 bases and J by 1 base, leaving 12 bases between them. This CDR3 comprises 15 residues. CDR3 DNA: TGTGCCAGCAGCTTGACAGTTCTAGAGAACACTGAAGCTTTCTTT. This gives the protein CASSLTVLENTEAFF.

This clonotype was found a few times. The V gene is TRBV6-2 or TRBV6-3, the J gene TRBJ1-2; D unclear. This CDR3 comprises 16 residues. The V gene lost 0 bases and the J gene lost 4 bases, with 15 bases spanning the gap. The germline CDR1 and CDR2 sequences are MNHEY and SVGEGT. In nucleotides, the CDR3 is TGTGCCAGCAGTTACTCGGCGGAACACTCTTCCTATGGCTACACCTTC. Translated, it gives CASSYSAEHSSYGYTF.

In this sample, this clonotype turned up a few times. The V call is TRBV7-3, the J call TRBJ2-5, with a weak D call TRBD2 (5 bases). CDR1 and CDR2 (germline): SGHTA, FQGTGA. V lost 3 bases and J 5 bases, leaving 10 bases between the germline ends. The length of the CDR3 is 13 residues. The CDR3, as DNA: TGTGCCAGCAGCTTCAACCCGGGGGAGACCCAGTACTTC. Translated, it gives CASSFNPGETQYF.

This clonotype has at least ten counts. The gene calls are TRBV15 and TRBJ2-3, with 9 bases aligning to TRBD1. Unmatched junction bases numbered 7, after V lost 8 bases and J lost 4 bases. Germline-derived CDR1 and CDR2 are LNHNV and YYDKDF (reference sequence). The CDR3 spans 14 residues. CDR3 nucleotides: TGTGCCACCCAAAGGGACAGGGAAGCAGATACGCAGTATTTT. The encoded protein is CATQRDREADTQYF. Looking up the rest from reference TRBV15 and TRBJ2-3 gives the full variable domain: DAMVIQNPRYQVTQFGKPVTLSCSQTLNHNVMYWYQQKSSQAPKLLFHYYDKDFNNEADTPDNFQSRRPNTSFCFLDIRSPGLGDTAMYLCATQRDREADTQYFGPGTRLTVL.

Many counts were recorded for this clonotype. This rearrangement joins TRBV15 to TRBJ2-7; D is unresolved. From germline, CDR1 is LNHNV and CDR2 YYDKDF (reference sequence). V lost 1 base, J lost 7 bases, and 11 bases lay in between. CDR3 length equals 13 residues. The CDR3, as DNA: TGTGCCACCAGCAGAGCCCGGCAGAGTGAGCAGTACTTC. Encoded protein: CATSRARQSEQYF.

This clonotype showed up just a few times. The chain couples TRBV29-1 to TRBJ2-2, with unresolved D. There are 12 residues in the CDR3. Germline values: CDR1 SQVTM, CDR2 ANQGSEA. Between the trimmed V and J ends, which lost 7 bases and 1 base, there was a span of 7 bases. The CDR3 region has the DNA TGCAGCGGGGGTCAGAACACCGGGGAGCTGTTTTTT. It specifies CSGGQNTGELFF.

This clonotype has just a few counts. The DNA for the CDR3 is TGTGCCAGCAGCACCATCGACAGGGATGAGCAGTTCTTC. Translation: CASSTIDRDEQFF. This chain joins TRBV7-9 and TRBJ2-1, with TRBD1 identical over 7 bases. J was trimmed by 8 bases and V by 5 bases; bases with no gene match: 6. This CDR3 spans 13 amino acids. Germline CDR1 is SEHNR and CDR2 is FQNEAQ (reference sequence).

V gene TRBV29-1 combines with J gene TRBJ2-7; tentative D call: TRBD2 (7 bases). This CDR3 comprises 13 residues. Between the trimmed V and J ends, which lost 7 bases and 0 bases, there was a span of 13 bases. The germline CDR1 and CDR2 sequences are SQVTM and ANQGSEA. The CDR3 loop is CSGGGLNSYEQYF. CDR3 DNA: TGCAGCGGCGGGGGCCTCAACTCCTACGAGCAGTACTTC.

The chain combines TRBV5-4 with TRBJ2-7, with TRBD1 identical over 8 bases. V gave up 2 bases and J gave up 4 bases; unmatched junction bases: 2. Germline V gives CDR1 SGHNT, CDR2 YYREEE (reference sequence). The CDR3 has 13 residues. The CDR3 region is CASSFNRGYEQYV. The CDR3 DNA reads as TGTGCCAGCAGCTTCAACAGGGGGTACGAGCAGTACGTC.

Only a few counts were recorded for this clonotype. V and J are TRBV15 and TRBJ2-2; TRBD1 matches 11 bases. The CDR3 length is 16 residues. CDR1 and CDR2 (germline): LNHNV, YYDKDF (reference sequence). The junction had 6 bases not matched to a gene; V was cut back by 3 bases and J by 6 bases. Here the CDR3 DNA reads TGTGCCACCAGCAGGACCGGGACAGGGGGGCCCGGGGAGCTGTTTTTT. It translates to CATSRTGTGGPGELFF.

Many counts were recorded for this clonotype. The chain joins TRBV6-6 to TRBJ2-5; D is perhaps TRBD1 (5 bases). The CDR3 is 13 amino acids. Trimming stripped 6 bases from V and 3 bases from J, with 11 bases between. Germline-derived CDR1 and CDR2 are MNHNY and SVGAGI (reference sequence). The CDR3 here is CASRQDSEETQYF. CDR3 coding DNA: TGTGCCAGCAGACAAGACAGCGAAGAGACCCAGTACTTC.

This clonotype was observed a handful of times. The genes are TRBV7-9 and TRBJ2-7; TRBD1 agrees at 7 bases. The CDR3 contains 14 residues. In germline, CDR1 is SEHNR, CDR2 FQNEAQ (reference sequence). With 2 bases clipped from V and 2 bases from J, the junction kept 3 bases outside the gene matches. CDR3 in amino acids: CASSLRDRAYEQYF. CDR3 DNA sequence: TGTGCCAGCAGCTTACGAGACAGGGCCTACGAGCAGTACTTC.

This clonotype showed up many times. This chain uses TRBV11-2 with TRBJ1-2; possible D gene TRBD1, 5 bases. This CDR3 is 12 amino acids long. Trimming pared 2 bases from V and 7 bases from J, leaving 8 bases between. The germline V gene has CDR1 SGHAT and CDR2 FQNNGV. The CDR3 DNA reads as TGTGCCAGCAGCTTATTTGGGGGTGGCTACACCTTC. Protein: CASSLFGGGYTF.

This clonotype appeared many times. The gene calls are TRBV2 and TRBJ1-1; 8 nucleotides line up with TRBD1. J gave up 6 bases and V 6 bases, and 15 bases lay outside the gene matches. This CDR3 contains 16 residues. Germline V gene sequence: CDR1 SNHLY, CDR2 FYNNEI. CDR3 protein: CASRSGQGDVGPEAFF. CDR3 DNA sequence: TGTGCCAGCAGGTCCGGACAGGGTGACGTTGGTCCTGAAGCTTTCTTT.

This clonotype was seen only a few times. The chain carries TRBV11-2 and TRBJ1-4; D is uncertain. The CDR3 covers 14 residues. Germline CDR1 and CDR2: SGHAT and FQNNGV. Trimming took 0 bases from V and 8 from J, leaving 10 bases between them. The CDR3 DNA reads TGTGCCAGCAGCTTAGAGGGGATAGAAGAAAAACTGTTTTTT. It encodes CASSLEGIEEKLFF. Complete variable domain (other parts from reference TRBV11-2 and TRBJ1-4): EAGVAQSPRYKIIEKRQSVAFWCNPISGHATLYWYQQILGQGPKLLIQFQNNGVVDDSQLPKDRFSAERLKGVDSTLKIQPAKLEDSAVYLCASSLEGIEEKLFFGSGTQLSVL.

V is TRBV20-1 and J is TRBJ1-2; tentative D call: TRBD1 (5 bases). V was shortened by 4 bases and J by 2 bases, with 11 bases between the two germline ends. CDR1 is DFQATT, CDR2 SNEGSKA, per germline (reference sequence). There are 13 residues in the CDR3. The CDR3 bases are TGCAGTGCTACTTCTGGGGGGAACTATGGCTACACCTTC. Protein: CSATSGGNYGYTF.

CDR3 residues: CASSLESYNEQFF. CDR3 in DNA: TGTGCCAGCAGCTTAGAATCCTACAATGAGCAGTTCTTC. The chain recombines TRBV7-2 with TRBJ2-1; D is undetermined. Per the germline V gene, CDR1 is SGHTA and CDR2 is FQGNSA. The CDR3 loop spans 13 amino acids. Trimming removed 1 base at V and 1 base at J, with 2 bases between. The whole variable domain, filled in from reference TRBV7-2 and TRBJ2-1, reads GAGVSQSPSNKVTEKGKDVELRCDPISGHTALYWYRQSLGQGLEFLIYFQGNSAPDKSGLPSDRFSAERTGGSVSTLTIQRTQQEDSAVYLCASSLESYNEQFFGPGTRLTVL.

This clonotype has just a few counts. The J gene is TRBJ2-7, the V gene TRBV18, with a weak D call TRBD2 (6 bases). Trimming removed 2 bases from V and 2 bases from J, with 7 bases in between. Germline V gene lookup returns CDR1 KGHSH and CDR2 LQKENI. The length of the CDR3 is 13 residues. CDR3 residues: CASSPAGTYEQYF. The DNA for the CDR3 is TGTGCCAGCTCACCAGCGGGGACCTACGAGCAGTACTTC.

This clonotype has only a few counts. The chain is built from TRBV28 and TRBJ2-7; 10 positions match TRBD2. With V trimmed by 4 bases and J by 7 bases, 7 bases remained unmatched. Germline V gene data show CDR1 as MDHEN and CDR2 as SYDVKM. The CDR3 spans 14 residues. In DNA, the CDR3 is TGTGCCAGCAGTTCAGGGGGACTAGCGAGTGAGCAGTACTTC. Its protein product is CASSSGGLASEQYF.

The genes are TRBV7-9 and TRBJ2-3, with 9 bases identical to TRBD1. From germline, CDR1 is SEHNR and CDR2 FQNEAQ (reference sequence). V dropped 5 bases and J dropped 2; count of bases not matched to a gene: 20. The CDR3 totals 20 residues. CDR3 nucleotides: TGTGCCAGCAGCCCCCAACCGGGACAGGGTGGGGGAAAATCCACAGATACGCAGTATTTT. Its translation: CASSPQPGQGGGKSTDTQYF.

This clonotype was recorded at least ten times. The chain recombines TRBV5-4 with TRBJ2-6; D is uncertain. CDR3 length: 15 amino acids. The germline V and J ends were trimmed by 0 bases and 7 bases, with 11 bases remaining between them. Germline CDR1 SGHNT, CDR2 YYREEE (reference sequence). CDR3 amino acids: CASSLESGLANVLTF. CDR3 sequence (DNA): TGTGCCAGCAGCTTGGAGTCGGGCCTTGCCAACGTCCTGACTTTC.

This clonotype showed up just a few times. This chain links TRBV11-2 with TRBJ2-6; a weak D match, TRBD2 (5 bases). Germline assignment: CDR1 SGHAT and CDR2 FQNNGV. V lost 5 bases, J lost 0 bases, and 17 bases lay in between. This CDR3 is 18 amino acids long. The CDR3 DNA sequence: TGTGCCAGCAGCGAAGACATTCGACTAAGCTCTGGGGCCAACGTCCTGACTTTC. Protein sequence: CASSEDIRLSSGANVLTF. Supplemented by reference TRBV11-2 and TRBJ2-6, the full variable domain reads EAGVAQSPRYKIIEKRQSVAFWCNPISGHATLYWYQQILGQGPKLLIQFQNNGVVDDSQLPKDRFSAERLKGVDSTLKIQPAKLEDSAVYLCASSEDIRLSSGANVLTFGAGSRLTVL.

This clonotype was observed a few times. The chain recombines TRBV20-1 with TRBJ1-3; D is uncertain. The CDR3 length is 15 residues. CDR1 is DFQATT and CDR2 is SNEGSKA in the germline V gene (reference sequence). Deletions cut 1 base from V and 0 bases from J, with 10 bases between. The CDR3 DNA is TGCAGTGCTAGAGGTACATGGCCCTCTGGAAACACCATATATTTT. Amino acid sequence: CSARGTWPSGNTIYF.

Many counts were recorded for this clonotype. This rearrangement joins TRBV7-9 to TRBJ1-1; TRBD1 is a possible D gene (6 bases). Trimming cost V 4 bases and J 3 bases, with 9 bases left between them. The germline gives CDR1 SEHNR, CDR2 FQNEAQ (reference sequence). The CDR3 totals 13 residues. The CDR3 spells CASSWGRDTEAFF. The CDR3 nucleotides read TGTGCCAGCAGCTGGGGGCGAGACACTGAAGCTTTCTTT.

This clonotype has more than one count but fewer than ten. The V call is TRBV2, the J call TRBJ2-3, with D possibly TRBD2 on 5 matching bases. Trimming stripped 8 bases from V and 8 bases from J, with 20 bases between. The germline V gene encodes CDR1 SNHLY and CDR2 FYNNEI. This CDR3 is 14 amino acids long. The CDR3: CASGPGRAGTTQYF. The CDR3, as DNA: TGTGCCAGCGGACCCGGGCGGGCGGGCACTACGCAGTATTTT.